The sequence of this T cell receptor (beta chain) was determined in a study of liver allograft versus peripheral blood T cells. The wider study: Within transplanted livers, the T cell receptor repertoires were examined and compared against the repertoires present in the peripheral blood of liver transplant recipients. Findings of the study overall: Reportedly, the T cell receptor repertoires present inside liver allografts differed from those in peripheral blood.

TCRdb itself ran the reads through MiXCR, one entry per CDR3 protein. The table includes several thousand distinct CDR3 sequences, approximately 16% detected once. This clonotype is deemed medium-sized. No antigen is known for it. Looked up from germline, CDR1 is SGHNT and CDR2 is YYREEE (reference sequence). The CDR3 has 16 residues. Trimming removed 6 bases from V and 8 bases from J; junction bases left unmatched: 17. The TCR was taken from a human patient who had a liver transplant. Some T cells may possibly be graft donor cells. This chain connects TRBV5-4 to TRBJ1-2; 9 bases map to TRBD1. The CDR3 DNA sequence: TGTGCCAGCATGAACGGACAGGGGTCTTGGGTGGGAGGCTACACCTTC. It translates to CASMNGQGSWVGGYTF.